Each of the 16 T cell receptor beta chains below was sequenced from the same sample in a study of CD8 T cells in Susac syndrome. Random hexamers were used to reverse transcribe 0.5 to 1 ug of RNA. Using its own MiXCR run on the immunoSEQ multiplex PCR reads, TCRdb lists one record per CDR3 protein. The sample records fewer than 200,000 distinct CDR3 sequences, less than 95% being singletons. Material for sequencing was CD4+ T cells from PBMCs. The source of these receptors is a human donor in good health.

This clonotype appeared a few times. This chain joins TRBV29-1 and TRBJ2-7; 10 nucleotides align to TRBD1. The germline V gene encodes CDR1 SQVTM and CDR2 ANQGSEA. Trimming cost V 5 bases and J 1 base; bases outside gene matches: 2. This CDR3 has 13 amino acids. CDR3 sequence: CSVRTGGSYEQYF. The CDR3 DNA sequence: TGCAGCGTTAGGACAGGGGGGTCCTACGAGCAGTACTTC.

The genes are TRBV29-1 and TRBJ2-2; D gene ambiguous. V shed 0 bases and J shed 7 bases, with 6 bases lying between them. CDR1 is SQVTM and CDR2 is ANQGSEA in the germline V gene. This CDR3 region has 12 residues. DNA of the CDR3: TGCAGCGTTGAAGACCCCGACGGGGAGCTGTTTTTT. It is translated as CSVEDPDGELFF.

This sequence joins TRBV2 and TRBJ2-5; D remains ambiguous. Looked up from germline, CDR1 is SNHLY and CDR2 is FYNNEI. V was cut by 5 bases and J by 5 bases, with 6 bases left in between. This CDR3 spans 11 amino acids. The DNA of the CDR3 is TGTGCCAGCAGTCTAATGGAGACCCAGTACTTC. Translating it yields CASSLMETQYF.

V and J are TRBV30 and TRBJ2-1; TRBD2 might be the D (6 bases). The CDR3 covers 14 residues. With 2 bases removed from V and 10 bases from J, the gap between germline ends came to 18 bases. Germline assignment: CDR1 GTSNPN and CDR2 SVGIG (reference sequence). The CDR3 DNA is TGTGCCTGGAGTCGAGGACTACCTATGGGGGAGCAGTTCTTC. This gives the protein CAWSRGLPMGEQFF.

The chain combines TRBV20-1 with TRBJ1-1, with D possibly being TRBD1 (5 bases). From germline, CDR1 is DFQATT and CDR2 SNEGSKA (reference sequence). V lost 3 bases and J 12 bases, leaving 17 bases between the germline ends. CDR3 length: 12 amino acids. The CDR3 nucleotides are TGCAGTGCTAGGGACCCAGGGAAGAAGACTTTCTTT. The encoded protein is CSARDPGKKTFF.

This clonotype was seen only once. The J gene is TRBJ2-3, the V gene TRBV29-1; 8 bases agree with TRBD1. This CDR3 contains 13 residues. V was clipped by 4 bases and J by 5 bases; unmatched bases: 5. From germline, CDR1 is SQVTM and CDR2 ANQGSEA. In DNA form, the CDR3 reads TGCAGCGTTGGACAGGGGTGGGGAGATACGCAGTATTTT. This sequence encodes CSVGQGWGDTQYF.

This chain links TRBV20-1 with TRBJ2-3; D is undetermined. Germline V CDR1 and CDR2: DFQATT, SNEGSKA (reference sequence). This CDR3 comprises 10 residues. V was pared by 4 bases and J by 6 bases, with 5 bases between. The CDR3 here is CSAMVDTQYF. The CDR3 nucleotides read TGCAGTGCTATGGTTGATACGCAGTATTTT.

V is TRBV30 and J is TRBJ1-4, with D maybe TRBD1 (5 bases). Trimming pared 0 bases from V and 5 bases from J, leaving 13 bases between. The CDR3 runs to 15 residues. Germline assignment: CDR1 GTSNPN and CDR2 SVGIG (reference sequence). The DNA for the CDR3 is TGTGCCTGGAGTGTTGGTGGCAGGGAGAATGAAAAACTGTTTTTT. It specifies CAWSVGGRENEKLFF.

V and J are TRBV4-2 and TRBJ1-5; D gene ambiguous. V dropped 0 bases and J dropped 5 bases, with 2 bases sitting between them. This CDR3 region has 12 residues. Germline CDR1 reads LGHNA; CDR2 reads YNFKEQ. The CDR3 region is CASSQDDQPQHF. The CDR3 DNA reads as TGTGCCAGCAGCCAAGACGATCAGCCCCAGCATTTT.

The rearrangement uses TRBV4-3 and TRBJ2-5; D is ambiguous. Germline V lookup: CDR1 LGHNA, CDR2 YSLEER. The V gene lost 0 bases and the J gene lost 8 bases, with 7 bases spanning the gap. The CDR3 runs 12 residues. The CDR3 bases are TGCGCCAGCAGCCAAGACGCGAGTACCCAGTACTTC. It is translated as CASSQDASTQYF.

This sequence joins TRBV25-1 and TRBJ2-7; 14 bases agree with TRBD2. CDR1 is MGHDK, CDR2 SYGVNS, per germline. The length of the CDR3 is 16 residues. J was trimmed by 2 bases and V by 10 bases; bases with no gene match: 10. The CDR3: CATSGTSGSYTYEQYF. As DNA, the CDR3 is TGTGCCACCTCTGGGACTAGCGGGAGCTACACCTACGAGCAGTACTTC.

This clonotype occurred once. The gene calls are TRBV3-1 and TRBJ2-7, with 10 bases fitting TRBD1. CDR1 and CDR2 (germline): LGHDT, YNNKEL (reference sequence). Trimming removed 3 bases from V and 9 bases from J; junction bases left unmatched: 5. The length of the CDR3 is 13 residues. CDR3 bases: TGTGCCAGCAGCCAGGGACAGGGGCTAGCGCAGTACTTC. Translation: CASSQGQGLAQYF.

The chain joins TRBV20-1 to TRBJ2-1; 9 nucleotides agree with TRBD2. The V segment lost 5 bases and the J segment 0 bases; nucleotides outside the gene matches: 5. Looked up from germline, CDR1 is DFQATT and CDR2 is SNEGSKA (reference sequence). This CDR3 comprises 15 residues. This CDR3 is CSADSGSASYNEQFF. DNA of the CDR3: TGCAGTGCTGATAGCGGGAGTGCCTCCTACAATGAGCAGTTCTTC.

V usage is TRBV7-2 and J usage is TRBJ1-1; tentatively, D is TRBD1 (6 bases). Germline V CDR1 and CDR2: SGHTA, FQGNSA. The CDR3 sequence is 16 residues long. V lost 6 bases and J lost 4, with 21 bases in between. The CDR3: CASSFLGGAAGTEAFF. The DNA of the CDR3 is TGTGCCAGCAGTTTCCTTGGGGGGGCCGCGGGCACTGAAGCTTTCTTT.

The chain carries TRBV28 and TRBJ2-5, with D unresolved. The CDR3 is 13 amino acids. The germline CDR1 and CDR2 sequences are MDHEN and SYDVKM. V lost 2 bases to trimming and J lost 3 bases, with 7 bases between them. CDR3 in DNA: TGTGCCAGCAGTTTAGGATGGGAAGAGACCCAGTACTTC. Its protein is CASSLGWEETQYF.

The CDR3 loop is CASSPGTGVPNEQFF. The CDR3 coding sequence is TGTGCCAGCAGCCCGGGGACAGGAGTACCCAATGAGCAGTTCTTC. This chain uses TRBV7-2 with TRBJ2-1; 8 nucleotides match TRBD1. Germline V gene lookup returns CDR1 SGHTA and CDR2 FQGNSA. The CDR3 has 15 residues. The V gene end was trimmed by 5 bases and the J gene end by 6 bases; junction bases not matched to a gene: 9.